This paragraph reports one TCR beta chain. A few counts support this clonotype. Its binding antigen is unknown. No clone much larger than this one lies a single base away; base qualities are absent. This entry belongs to a study of T cells after yellow fever vaccination (dated by TCRdb to between 2017 and 2020). Regarding the research as a whole: The SMART-Seq v4 Ultra Low Input RNA kit was used to prepare libraries from fractions with low cell numbers. To follow T-cell clones before and after both primary and booster YFV17D yellow fever vaccination, bulk TCR alpha and beta repertoires underwent longitudinal sequencing. The cohort comprised two healthy male donors, one aged 18 to 29 and one aged 30 to 39 years. Blood was drawn at multiple timepoints before and after primary and secondary immunization, with bulk PBMC replicates and cell subsets isolated. The full study reports these points: The secondary T-cell response was found to be weaker but faster than the primary response, with a peak reached on day 5 rather than on day 15. Because only a couple of donors were included in the study, the extent to which the findings can be generalized is limited. FACS-sorted repertoires could contain abundant contaminating clonotypes from the bulk population, so computational filtering was required. A small fraction of clonotypes showed up in both the CD4 and CD8 compartments, probably as a result of convergent recombination. Most clones expanded after primary vaccination were re-detected after the booster (around 96% of CD4 and around 88% of CD8), suggesting broad memory maintenance.

Taken with the paper, the label for treatment or condition translates to: live attenuated yellow fever vaccine strain. PBMCs were isolated from peripheral blood using a standard Ficoll-Paque protocol. CD4 and CD8 T-cell fractions were isolated with Dynabeads CD4 and CD8 positive selection kits. RNA was extracted with TriZol from bulk PBMCs, CD4 and CD8 fractions, and dextramer-positive and dextramer-negative fractions. V gives up 4 bases and J gives up 2 bases, and the segment between their germline ends measures 14 bases. From the cysteine up to the phenylalanine, the CDR3 has a length of 15 residues. Just the 45-base CDR3 DNA is kept, in frame starting at base 1. Taken from the germline V gene, the CDR1 and CDR2 loops are KGHDR and SFDVKD. TCR cDNA was made using 5'RACE template switching, a step that added a universal primer site and unique molecular identifiers. Priming of cDNA synthesis was performed from both the TCR alpha and TCR beta constant segments. Library amplification involved two PCR steps, and the second step added sample barcodes and sequencing adapters. Libraries were sequenced on Illumina HiSeq 2500 (2x100 bp) or NovaSeq (2x150 bp). In the source study's methods: MIGEC was used to demultiplex reads and collapse the reads into UMI consensus sequences, and MiXCR was used for V(D)J alignment. Clonotypes responding to the vaccine were identified with edgeR on replicate PBMC samples, with the criteria of FDR below 0.01 and a log2 fold change above 5 up to day 15. CD4 or CD8 identity was assigned to each bulk clonotype according to whether the clonotype was present at higher abundance in the sequenced CD4 repertoire or the sequenced CD8 repertoire. The public reads were reanalyzed by TCRdb: fastp trimming at Q25, MiXCR alignment, in-frame beta chains only. A single entry per CDR3 protein holds the most common genes and DNA from its merged rows. In this record, the V and J calls reflect TCRdb's handling and not the investigators' own analysis. This sample holds around 110,000 distinct CDR3 sequences; roughly 8.4% were observed only once. Roughly 25% of the sample is held by the ten biggest clonotypes.

This clonotype was sampled from a man aged 25-45 years who received the YFV17D yellow fever vaccine. Recombination joined TRBV24-1 with TRBJ2-7, with a weak D call of TRBD1 (5 bases match). The sequencing here drew on CD8+ T cells sorted from PBMCs, taken 45 days after the yellow fever booster vaccination. The DNA is TGTGCCACCAGTGACAACCGTCAGGGTACCTACGAGCAGTACTTC. It codes for CATSDNRQGTYEQYF.